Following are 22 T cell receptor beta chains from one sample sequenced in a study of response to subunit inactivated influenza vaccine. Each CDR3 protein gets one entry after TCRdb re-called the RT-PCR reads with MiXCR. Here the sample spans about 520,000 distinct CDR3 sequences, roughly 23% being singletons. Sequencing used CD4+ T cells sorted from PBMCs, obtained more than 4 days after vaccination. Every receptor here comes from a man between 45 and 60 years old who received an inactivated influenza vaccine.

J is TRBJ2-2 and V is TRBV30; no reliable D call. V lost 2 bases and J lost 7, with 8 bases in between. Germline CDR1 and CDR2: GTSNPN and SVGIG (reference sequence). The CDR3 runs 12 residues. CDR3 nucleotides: TGTGCCTGGAGTAGGAAAGGCGGGGAGCTGTTTTTT. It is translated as CAWSRKGGELFF.

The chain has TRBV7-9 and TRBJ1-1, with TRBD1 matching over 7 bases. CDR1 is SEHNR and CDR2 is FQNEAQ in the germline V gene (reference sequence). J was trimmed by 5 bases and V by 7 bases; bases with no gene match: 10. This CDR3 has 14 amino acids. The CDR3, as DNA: TGTGCCAGCAAGAAAGACAGGGCGAAAACTGAAGCTTTCTTT. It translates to CASKKDRAKTEAFF. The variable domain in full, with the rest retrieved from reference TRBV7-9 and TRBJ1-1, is DTGVSQNPRHKITKRGQNVTFRCDPISEHNRLYWYRQTLGQGPEFLTYFQNEAQLEKSRLLSDRFSAERPKGSFSTLEIQRTEQGDSAMYLCASKKDRAKTEAFFGQGTRLTVV.

The DNA of the CDR3 is TGTGCCAGCAGCCCGGGACAGGGGGTATACTATGGCTACACCTTC. This sequence encodes CASSPGQGVYYGYTF. This chain uses TRBV7-2 with TRBJ1-2, with 11 nucleotides matching TRBD1. The CDR3 loop spans 15 amino acids. Germline V gives CDR1 SGHTA, CDR2 FQGNSA. After removal of 5 bases from V and 3 bases from J, the junction contained 5 bases not matched to a gene.

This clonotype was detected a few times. The CDR3 DNA sequence: TGTGCCAGCAGCCGTGGTCAGGCCGATCAGCCCCAGCATTTT. Its protein product is CASSRGQADQPQHF. The chain employs TRBV3-1 and TRBJ1-5; D not certain. Germline CDR1 LGHDT, CDR2 YNNKEL (reference sequence). V gave up 4 bases and J gave up 5 bases, with 12 bases separating them. The CDR3 has 14 amino acids.

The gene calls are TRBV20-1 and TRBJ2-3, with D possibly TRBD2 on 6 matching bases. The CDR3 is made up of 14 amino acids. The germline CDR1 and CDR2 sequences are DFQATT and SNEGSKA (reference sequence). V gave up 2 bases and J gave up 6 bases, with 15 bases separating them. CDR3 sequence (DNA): TGCAGTGCTAGAATCGCGCGGGGACGGGATACGCAGTATTTT. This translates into CSARIARGRDTQYF.

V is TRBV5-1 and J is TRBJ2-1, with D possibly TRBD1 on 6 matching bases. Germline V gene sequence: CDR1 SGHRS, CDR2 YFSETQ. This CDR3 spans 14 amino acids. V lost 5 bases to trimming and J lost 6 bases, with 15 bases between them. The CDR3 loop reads CASSSGVLGNEQFF. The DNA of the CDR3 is TGCGCCAGCAGTTCAGGGGTCTTAGGCAATGAGCAGTTCTTC.

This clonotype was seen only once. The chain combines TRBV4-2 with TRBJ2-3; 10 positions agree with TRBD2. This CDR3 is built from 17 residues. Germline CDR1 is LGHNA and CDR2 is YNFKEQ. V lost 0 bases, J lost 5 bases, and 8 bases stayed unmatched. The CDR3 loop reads CASSQEQSGRAKDTQYF. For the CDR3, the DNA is TGTGCCAGCAGCCAAGAACAAAGCGGGAGGGCCAAAGATACGCAGTATTTT.

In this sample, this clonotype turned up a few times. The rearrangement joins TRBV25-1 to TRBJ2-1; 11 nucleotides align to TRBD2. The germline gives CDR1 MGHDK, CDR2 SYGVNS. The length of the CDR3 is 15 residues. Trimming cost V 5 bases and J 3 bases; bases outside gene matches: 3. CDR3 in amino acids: CASSWGLADYNEQFF. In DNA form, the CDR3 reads TGTGCCAGCAGTTGGGGACTAGCGGACTACAATGAGCAGTTCTTC. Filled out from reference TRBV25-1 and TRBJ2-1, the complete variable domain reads EADIYQTPRYLVIGTGKKITLECSQTMGHDKMYWYQQDPGMELHLIHYSYGVNSTEKGDLSSESTVSRIRTEHFPLTLESARPSHTSQYLCASSWGLADYNEQFFGPGTRLTVL.

DNA of the CDR3: TGCAGTGCTAGGGGATGGACAGGGAAGGACGTGGCGTACTTC. Protein: CSARGWTGKDVAYF. This chain joins TRBV20-1 and TRBJ2-7, with TRBD1 matching over 8 bases. Germline assignment: CDR1 DFQATT and CDR2 SNEGSKA (reference sequence). CDR3 length: 14 amino acids. Trimming at V came to 3 bases and at J to 12 bases, leaving 16 bases not matched to a gene.

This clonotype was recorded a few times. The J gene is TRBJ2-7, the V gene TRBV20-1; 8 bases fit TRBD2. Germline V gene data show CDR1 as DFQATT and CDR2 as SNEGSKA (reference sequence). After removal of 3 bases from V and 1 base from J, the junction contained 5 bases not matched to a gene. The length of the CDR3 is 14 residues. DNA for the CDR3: TGCAGTGCTAGTGTGGTAGCGGGATCCTACGAGCAGTACTTC. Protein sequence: CSASVVAGSYEQYF.

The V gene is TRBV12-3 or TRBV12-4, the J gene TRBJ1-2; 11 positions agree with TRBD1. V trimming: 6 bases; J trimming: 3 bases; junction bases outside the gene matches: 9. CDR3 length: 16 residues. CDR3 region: CASRPGTGGNYYGYTF. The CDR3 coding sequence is TGTGCCAGCAGACCCGGGACAGGGGGGAATTACTATGGCTACACCTTC.

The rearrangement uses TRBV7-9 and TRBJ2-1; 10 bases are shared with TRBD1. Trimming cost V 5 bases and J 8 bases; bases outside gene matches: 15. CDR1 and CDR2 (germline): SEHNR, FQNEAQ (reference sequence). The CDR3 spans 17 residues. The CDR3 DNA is TGTGCCAGCAGCCAAACCCCGGGACAGGGGAATGAGGATGAGCAGTTCTTC. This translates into CASSQTPGQGNEDEQFF.

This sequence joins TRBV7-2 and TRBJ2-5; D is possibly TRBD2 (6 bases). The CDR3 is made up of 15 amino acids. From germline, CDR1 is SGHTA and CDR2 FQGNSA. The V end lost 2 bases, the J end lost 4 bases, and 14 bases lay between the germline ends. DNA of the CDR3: TGTGCCAGCAGCTTATCCGGGAGAGGTCGAGAGACCCAGTACTTC. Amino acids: CASSLSGRGRETQYF.

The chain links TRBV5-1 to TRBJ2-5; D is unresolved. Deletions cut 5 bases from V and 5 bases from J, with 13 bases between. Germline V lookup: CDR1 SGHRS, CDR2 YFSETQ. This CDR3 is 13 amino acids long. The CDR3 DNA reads TGCGCCAGCAGGAAGGTTATCTTGGAGACCCAGTACTTC. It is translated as CASRKVILETQYF.

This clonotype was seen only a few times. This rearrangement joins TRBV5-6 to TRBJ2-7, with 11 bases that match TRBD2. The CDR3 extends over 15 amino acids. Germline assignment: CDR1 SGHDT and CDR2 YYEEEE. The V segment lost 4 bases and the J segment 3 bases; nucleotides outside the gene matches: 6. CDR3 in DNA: TGTGCCAGCAGCCGTACTAGCGGGAGCCTCTACGAGCAGTACTTC. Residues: CASSRTSGSLYEQYF. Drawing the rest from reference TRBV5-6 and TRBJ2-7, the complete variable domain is DAGVTQSPTHLIKTRGQQVTLRCSPKSGHDTVSWYQQALGQGPQFIFQYYEEEERQRGNFPDRFSGHQFPNYSSELNVNALLLGDSALYLCASSRTSGSLYEQYFGPGTRLTVT.

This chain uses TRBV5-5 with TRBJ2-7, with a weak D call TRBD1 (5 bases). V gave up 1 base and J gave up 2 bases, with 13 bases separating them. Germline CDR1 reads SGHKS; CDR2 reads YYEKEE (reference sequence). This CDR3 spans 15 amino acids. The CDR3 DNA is TGTGCCAGCAGCTTGTTACAGGCAACCACCTACGAGCAGTACTTC. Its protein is CASSLLQATTYEQYF.

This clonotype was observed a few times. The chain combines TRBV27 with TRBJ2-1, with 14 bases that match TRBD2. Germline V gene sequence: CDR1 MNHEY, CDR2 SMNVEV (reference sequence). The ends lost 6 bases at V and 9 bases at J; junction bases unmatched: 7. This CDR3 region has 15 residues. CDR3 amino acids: CASRLRLAGGFEQFF. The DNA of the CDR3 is TGTGCCAGCAGATTAAGACTAGCGGGGGGGTTTGAGCAGTTCTTC.

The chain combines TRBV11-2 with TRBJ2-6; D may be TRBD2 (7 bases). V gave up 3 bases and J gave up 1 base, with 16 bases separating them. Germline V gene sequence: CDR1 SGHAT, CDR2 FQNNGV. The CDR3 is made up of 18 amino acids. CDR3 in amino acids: CASSLQGGALSGANVLTF. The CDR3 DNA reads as TGTGCCAGCAGCTTGCAAGGGGGGGCGTTATCTGGGGCCAACGTCCTGACTTTC.

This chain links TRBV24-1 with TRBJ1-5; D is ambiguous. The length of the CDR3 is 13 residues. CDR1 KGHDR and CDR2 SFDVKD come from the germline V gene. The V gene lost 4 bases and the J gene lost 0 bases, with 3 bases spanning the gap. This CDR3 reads CATSEYSNQPQHF. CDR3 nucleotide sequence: TGTGCCACCAGTGAATATAGCAATCAGCCCCAGCATTTT.

The CDR3 DNA reads TGCGCCAGCAGCTTCTTCGGCGGGGGGTCCTACAATGAGCAGTTCTTC. Encoded protein: CASSFFGGGSYNEQFF. The genes are TRBV5-1 and TRBJ2-1, with 8 bases aligning to TRBD2. V dropped 2 bases and J dropped 1; count of bases not matched to a gene: 5. Germline V gene data show CDR1 as SGHRS and CDR2 as YFSETQ. This CDR3 contains 16 residues.

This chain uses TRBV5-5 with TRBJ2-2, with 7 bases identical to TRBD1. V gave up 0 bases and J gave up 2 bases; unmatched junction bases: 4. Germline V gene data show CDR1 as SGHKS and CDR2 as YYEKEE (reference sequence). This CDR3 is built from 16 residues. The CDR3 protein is CASSLETGFNTGELFF. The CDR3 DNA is TGTGCCAGCAGCTTGGAGACAGGGTTCAACACCGGGGAGCTGTTTTTT.

This CDR3 is CASSHLPNSRLSGANVLTF. The CDR3 bases are TGTGCCAGCAGTCACCTTCCGAACAGCCGCCTATCTGGGGCCAACGTCCTGACTTTC. This chain joins TRBV5-6 and TRBJ2-6; unclear D gene. Trimming stripped 5 bases from V and 1 base from J, with 22 bases between. There are 19 residues in the CDR3. From germline, CDR1 is SGHDT and CDR2 YYEEEE.